The present T cell receptor beta chain was sequenced within a study of T cells after yellow fever vaccination (dated 2019 in TCRdb). As for the study more broadly: Libraries from fractions with low cell numbers were prepared with the SMART-Seq v4 Ultra Low Input RNA kit. Two healthy male donors, one aged 18 to 29 and one aged 30 to 40 years, made up the cohort. To follow T-cell clones before and after both primary and booster YFV17D yellow fever vaccination, bulk TCR alpha and beta repertoires underwent longitudinal sequencing. Blood was drawn at multiple timepoints before and after primary and secondary immunization, with bulk PBMC replicates and cell subsets isolated.

This specimen's treatment or condition label, per the study, means: live attenuated yellow fever vaccine strain. At every blood-draw timepoint, two biological replicates of bulk PBMCs were collected. PBMCs were isolated from peripheral blood using a standard Ficoll-Paque protocol. RNA was extracted with TriZol from bulk PBMCs, CD4 and CD8 fractions, and dextramer-positive and dextramer-negative fractions. Study-level results and caveats: Computational filtering was needed because FACS-sorted repertoires could contain abundant contaminating clonotypes from the bulk population. Compared with the primary T-cell response, the secondary T-cell response was faster but weaker, reaching its peak on day 5 rather than on day 15. A small fraction of clonotypes showed up in both the CD4 and CD8 compartments, probably as a result of convergent recombination. The study included only two donors, which limits how far the findings can be generalized. After the booster, most of the clones that had expanded following primary vaccination were detected again (around 95% of CD4 and around 90% of CD8), which suggests that memory was broadly maintained.

TCR cDNA was synthesized by 5'RACE template switching, through which a universal primer site and unique molecular identifiers were introduced. Priming for cDNA synthesis came from both the TCR alpha and TCR beta constant segments. Library amplification used two PCR steps, and the second PCR step added sample barcodes and sequencing adapters. Sequencing of the libraries was done on either Illumina HiSeq 2500 (2x100 bp) or NovaSeq (2x150 bp). The paper's processing steps were these. Reads were demultiplexed and collapsed into UMI consensus sequences with MIGEC, and V(D)J alignment was performed with MiXCR. Vaccine-responding clonotypes were identified with edgeR using replicate PBMC samples, with FDR below 0.01 and a log2 fold change above 5 up to day 15 being required. Each bulk clonotype was labeled CD4 or CD8 based on which sequenced repertoire, CD4 or CD8, contained the clonotype at higher abundance. TCRdb reworked the public reads: Q25 trimming with fastp, MiXCR clone assembly, productive beta chains retained. Under each unique CDR3 protein, matching rows form one entry showing the most common genes and DNA. The V and J calls reflect TCRdb's pipeline rather than the authors' work. This sample lists approximately 610,000 distinct CDR3 sequences; 17% were detected once. 17% of the sample comes from the top ten.

Regarding this clonotype: The clone's antigen remains unknown. No base-level quality is on record; no much larger clone is a single base apart.

Between the V and J ends, shortened by 7 bases and 6 bases respectively, the junction contains 16 bases. The germline V gene (reference sequence) sets CDR1 to LNHDA and CDR2 to SQIVND. From the cysteine up to the phenylalanine, the CDR3 has a length of 14 residues. Just CDR3 DNA is preserved here, 42 bases in frame from base 1. Here the sequenced sample was PBMCs, taken about 5 days after the first yellow fever vaccination. The V and J genes are TRBV19 and TRBJ2-1; matching of 7 bases hints at TRBD1 as the D gene. The receptor comes from a man younger than 30 who received the YFV17D yellow fever vaccine. The DNA sequence is as follows: TGTGCCAGTAACCCCCGCGGGACAGCCAATGAGCAGTTCTTC. This translates into CASNPRGTANEQFF.